Reported below is one TCR beta chain. Its target is not known. This sample was taken from a study of cytomegalovirus exposure and HLA in healthy donors. 60 Vbeta and 13 Jbeta primers were used in PCR. Sequencing used immunoSEQ multiplex PCR; TCRdb keeps in-frame clones, though not all of them. The data contain about 190,000 clones, about 81% of them seen just once; the ten biggest clones take up 0.7% to 0.95%. The study, taken as a whole, reports: On later analysis, the bulk of CMV-associated TCR beta chains appeared to be HLA-restricted. Sequencing likely caused a cluster of highly shared sequence variants. Investigators reported 150 to 200 TCR beta chains as tied to cytomegalovirus. A later analysis showed HLA-associated TCR beta chains outstripping equally common others in clonal expansion.

Trimming left V 5 bases short and J 4 bases short, with 14 bases between. CDR1 is SGHTA, CDR2 FQGTGA, per germline. This CDR3 contains 15 residues. The chain employs TRBV7-3 and TRBJ2-2; weak D call: TRBD2 (6 bases). The clonotype originates from a woman aged 18-30 years in good health and CMV-seronegative. Sequenced sample: PBMCs. In DNA form, the CDR3 reads TGTGCCAGCAGCCCGACTAGTGAACGCACCGGGGAGCTGTTTTTT. Translation: CASSPTSERTGELFF.